Presented here are 5 T cell receptor beta chains from one specimen sequenced in a study of Graves' ophthalmopathy and Graves' hyperthyroidism. Researchers took RNA transcripts and amplified TCR beta CDR3 regions from them. Investigators did first-round RT-PCR with HTBI primers, then second-round multiplex PCR. TCRdb re-analysed the multiplex PCR reads in MiXCR, keeping a single row per CDR3 protein. The sample has roughly 700,000 distinct CDR3 sequences; approximately 40% are singletons. Sequencing used peripheral blood. These TCRs come from an adult man with Graves' ophthalmopathy.

The chain is built from TRBV20-1 and TRBJ2-7; a weak D match, TRBD1 (6 bases). The germline CDR1 and CDR2 sequences are DFQATT and SNEGSKA (reference sequence). CDR3 length: 14 amino acids. Trimming removed 6 bases at V and 2 bases at J, with 17 bases between. The CDR3 DNA reads as TGCAGTGCCATGGACAGCGGAGAAACCTACGAGCAGTACTTC. It encodes CSAMDSGETYEQYF.

The J gene is TRBJ2-5, the V gene TRBV12-3 or TRBV12-4; the D is unclear. The CDR3 consists of 15 residues. V was clipped by 1 base and J by 1 base, with 10 bases between them. CDR3 sequence: CASSLEPGSQETQYF. The CDR3 nucleotides are TGTGCCAGCAGTTTAGAACCGGGTTCCCAAGAGACCCAGTACTTC.

This clonotype was counted only a few times. This chain uses TRBV6-5 with TRBJ2-7; TRBD1 is a possible D gene (5 bases). This CDR3 has 13 amino acids. Germline V CDR1 and CDR2: MNHEY, SVGAGI. V lost 8 bases, J lost 1 base, and 12 bases lay in between. CDR3 DNA: TGTGCCAGCGGACAAACGCAGTCCTACGAGCAGTACTTC. This translates into CASGQTQSYEQYF.

Regarding this clonotype: This may be a read error, as it is one base from a much larger clone. V is TRBV7-2 and J is TRBJ1-3, with D uncertain. Trimming shortened V by 0 bases and J by 8 bases, and 5 bases separated the two germline ends. The length of the CDR3 is 12 residues. Germline values: CDR1 SGHTA, CDR2 FQGNSA. The CDR3 sequence: CASSLARYTIYF. The DNA of the CDR3 is TGTGCCAGCAGCTTAGCCCGGTACACCATATATTTT. Drawing the rest from reference TRBV7-2 and TRBJ1-3, the complete variable domain is GAGVSQSPSNKVTEKGKDVELRCDPISGHTALYWYRQSLGQGLEFLIYFQGNSAPDKSGLPSDRFSAERTGGSVSTLTIQRTQQEDSAVYLCASSLARYTIYFGEGSWLTVV.

The V and J genes are TRBV20-1 and TRBJ2-7, with a possible D match to TRBD2 (6 bases). V lost 0 bases to trimming and J lost 6 bases, with 18 bases between them. Germline V gene sequence: CDR1 DFQATT, CDR2 SNEGSKA (reference sequence). The CDR3 contains 15 residues. CDR3 residues: CSARDDAGPLPEQYF. CDR3 coding DNA: TGCAGTGCTAGAGATGATGCGGGGCCCCTCCCCGAGCAGTACTTC.